This TCR beta chain derives from a study of radiotherapy plus CTLA-4 blockade in lung cancer. General study findings and limits: Strongest reported response predictors: early blood clone changes and post-radiation interferon-beta. After treatment with radiotherapy plus ipilimumab, TCR clones that came from the tumor expanded in blood.

The V segment lost 4 bases and the J segment 7 bases; nucleotides outside the gene matches: 15. Germline V lookup: CDR1 SQVTM, CDR2 ANQGSEA. The CDR3 covers 16 residues. Sequenced by immunoSEQ multiplex PCR; TCRdb stores in-frame clones only, minus some. The table records 81,000 or so clones, around 83% of them present only once. Notes on this clone: No antigen is known for it.

The material sequenced was peripheral blood, taken from a patient treated with radiotherapy plus ipilimumab. The chain is built from TRBV29-1 and TRBJ2-1; 8 nucleotides line up with TRBD2. The clonotype was recovered from a human donor with non-small cell lung cancer that progressed on radiotherapy plus ipilimumab. CDR3 protein: CSVANPGTSLLNEQFF. DNA for the CDR3: TGCAGCGTTGCCAACCCGGGGACTAGTCTCTTAAATGAGCAGTTCTTC.